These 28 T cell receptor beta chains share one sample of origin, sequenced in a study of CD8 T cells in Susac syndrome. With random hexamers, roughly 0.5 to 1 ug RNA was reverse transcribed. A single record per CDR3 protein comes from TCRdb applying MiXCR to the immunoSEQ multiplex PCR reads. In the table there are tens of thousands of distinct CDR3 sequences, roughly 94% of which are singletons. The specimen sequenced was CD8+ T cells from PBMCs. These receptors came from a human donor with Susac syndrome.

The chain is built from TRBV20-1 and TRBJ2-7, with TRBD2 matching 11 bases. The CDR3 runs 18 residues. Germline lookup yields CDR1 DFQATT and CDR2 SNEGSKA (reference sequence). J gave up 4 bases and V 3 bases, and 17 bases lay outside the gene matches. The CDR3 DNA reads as TGCAGTGCTAGCCCCTCGGGGACTAGCGGAGGCAAGGTATACGAGCAGTACTTC. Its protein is CSASPSGTSGGKVYEQYF.

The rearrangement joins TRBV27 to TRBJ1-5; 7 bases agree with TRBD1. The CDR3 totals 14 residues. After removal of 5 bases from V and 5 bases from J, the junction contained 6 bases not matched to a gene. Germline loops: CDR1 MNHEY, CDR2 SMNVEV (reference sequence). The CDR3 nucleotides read TGTGCCAGCAGTAAGACAGGGCTGCATCAGCCCCAGCATTTT. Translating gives CASSKTGLHQPQHF.

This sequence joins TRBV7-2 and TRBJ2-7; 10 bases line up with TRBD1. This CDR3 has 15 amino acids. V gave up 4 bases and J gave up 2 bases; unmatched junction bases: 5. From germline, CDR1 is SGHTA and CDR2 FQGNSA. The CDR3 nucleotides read TGTGCCAGCAGCTGGGACAGGGGCAGGGCCTACGAGCAGTACTTC. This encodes CASSWDRGRAYEQYF.

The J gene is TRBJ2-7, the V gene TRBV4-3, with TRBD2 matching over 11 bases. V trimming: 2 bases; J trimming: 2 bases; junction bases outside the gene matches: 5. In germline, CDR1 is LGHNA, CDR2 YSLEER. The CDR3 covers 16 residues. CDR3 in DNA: TGCGCCAGCAGCCAAACAGCTAGCGGGGGGACCTACGAGCAGTACTTC. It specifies CASSQTASGGTYEQYF.

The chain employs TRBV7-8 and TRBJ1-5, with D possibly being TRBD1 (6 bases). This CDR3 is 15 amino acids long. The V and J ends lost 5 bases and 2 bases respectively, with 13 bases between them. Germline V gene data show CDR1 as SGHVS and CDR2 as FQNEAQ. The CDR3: CASSRSDSGNQPQHF. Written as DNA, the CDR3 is TGTGCCAGCAGCCGCTCGGACAGTGGCAATCAGCCCCAGCATTTT.

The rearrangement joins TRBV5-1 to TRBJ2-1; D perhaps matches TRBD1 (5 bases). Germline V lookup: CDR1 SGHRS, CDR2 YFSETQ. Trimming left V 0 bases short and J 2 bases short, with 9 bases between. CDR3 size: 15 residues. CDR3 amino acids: CASSLAWTTYNEQFF. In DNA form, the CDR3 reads TGCGCCAGCAGCTTGGCCTGGACAACCTACAATGAGCAGTTCTTC.

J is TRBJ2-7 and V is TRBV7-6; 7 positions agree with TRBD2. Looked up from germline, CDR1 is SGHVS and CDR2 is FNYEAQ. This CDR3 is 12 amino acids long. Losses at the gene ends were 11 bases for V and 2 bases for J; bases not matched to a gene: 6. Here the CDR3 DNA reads TGTGCCGGGGGGGAGTGCCCCTACGAGCAGTACTTC. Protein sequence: CAGGECPYEQYF.

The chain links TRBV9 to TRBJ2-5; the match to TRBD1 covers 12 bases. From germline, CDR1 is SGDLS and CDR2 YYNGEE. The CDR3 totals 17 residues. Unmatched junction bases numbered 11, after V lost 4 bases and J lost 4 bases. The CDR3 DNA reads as TGTGCCAGCAGCCCAAGACCGGGACAGGGGGCTGGAGAGACCCAGTACTTC. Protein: CASSPRPGQGAGETQYF.

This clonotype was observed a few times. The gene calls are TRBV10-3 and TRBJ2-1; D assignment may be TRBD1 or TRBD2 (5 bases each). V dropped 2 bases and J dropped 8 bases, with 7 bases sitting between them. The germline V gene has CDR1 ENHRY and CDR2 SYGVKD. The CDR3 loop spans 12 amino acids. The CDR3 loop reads CAISEGGDEQFF. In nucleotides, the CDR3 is TGTGCCATCAGTGAGGGGGGTGATGAGCAGTTCTTC.

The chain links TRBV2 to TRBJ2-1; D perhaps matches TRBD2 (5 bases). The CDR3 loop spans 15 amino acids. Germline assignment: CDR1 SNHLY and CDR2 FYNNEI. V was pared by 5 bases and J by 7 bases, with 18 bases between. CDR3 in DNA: TGTGCCAGCAGTTCTATTGGGCGGACTGCGAATGAGCAGTTCTTC. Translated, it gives CASSSIGRTANEQFF.

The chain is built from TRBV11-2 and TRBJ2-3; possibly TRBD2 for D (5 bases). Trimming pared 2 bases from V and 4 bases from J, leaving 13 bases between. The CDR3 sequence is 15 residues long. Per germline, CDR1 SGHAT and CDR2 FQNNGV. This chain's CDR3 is CASSLPSSQADTQYF. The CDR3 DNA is TGTGCCAGCAGCTTACCTAGCAGTCAAGCAGATACGCAGTATTTT. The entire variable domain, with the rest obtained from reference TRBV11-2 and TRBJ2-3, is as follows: EAGVAQSPRYKIIEKRQSVAFWCNPISGHATLYWYQQILGQGPKLLIQFQNNGVVDDSQLPKDRFSAERLKGVDSTLKIQPAKLEDSAVYLCASSLPSSQADTQYFGPGTRLTVL.

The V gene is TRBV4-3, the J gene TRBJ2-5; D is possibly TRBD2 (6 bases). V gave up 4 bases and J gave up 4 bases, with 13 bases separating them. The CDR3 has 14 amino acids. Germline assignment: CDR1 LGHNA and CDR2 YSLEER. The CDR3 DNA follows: TGCGCCAGCAGCCCCGAGCGGGTACGAGAGACCCAGTACTTC. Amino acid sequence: CASSPERVRETQYF.

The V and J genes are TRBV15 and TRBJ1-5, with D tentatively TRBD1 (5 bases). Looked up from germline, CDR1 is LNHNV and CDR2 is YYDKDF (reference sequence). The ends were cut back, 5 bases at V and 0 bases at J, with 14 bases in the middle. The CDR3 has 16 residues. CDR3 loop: CATSSGTGYSNQPQHF. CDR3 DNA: TGTGCCACCAGCTCCGGGACGGGCTATAGCAATCAGCCCCAGCATTTT.

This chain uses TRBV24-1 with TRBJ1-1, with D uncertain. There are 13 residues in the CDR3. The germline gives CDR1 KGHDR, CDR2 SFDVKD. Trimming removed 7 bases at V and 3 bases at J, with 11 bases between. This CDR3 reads CATRGFRDTEAFF. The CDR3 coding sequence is TGTGCCACCAGGGGATTCCGGGACACTGAAGCTTTCTTT.

The CDR3 DNA sequence: TGTGCCAGCAGCCCCTTAGCGGGAAACTCCTACGAGCAGTACTTC. It codes for CASSPLAGNSYEQYF. The chain links TRBV3-1 to TRBJ2-7; 8 bases fit TRBD2. The ends lost 4 bases at V and 0 bases at J; junction bases unmatched: 5. The CDR3 is 15 amino acids. Per the germline V gene, CDR1 is LGHDT and CDR2 is YNNKEL (reference sequence).

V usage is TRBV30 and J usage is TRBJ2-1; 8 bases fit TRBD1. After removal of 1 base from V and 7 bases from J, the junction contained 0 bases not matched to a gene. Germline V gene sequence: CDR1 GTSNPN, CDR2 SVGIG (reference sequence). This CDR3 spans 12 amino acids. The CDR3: CAWSGTGNEQFF. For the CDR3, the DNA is TGTGCCTGGAGTGGGACAGGGAATGAGCAGTTCTTC. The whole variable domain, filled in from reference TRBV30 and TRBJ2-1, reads SQTIHQWPATLVQPVGSPLSLECTVEGTSNPNLYWYRQAAGRGLQLLFYSVGIGQISSEVPQNLSASRPQDRQFILSSKKLLLSDSGFYLCAWSGTGNEQFFGPGTRLTVL.

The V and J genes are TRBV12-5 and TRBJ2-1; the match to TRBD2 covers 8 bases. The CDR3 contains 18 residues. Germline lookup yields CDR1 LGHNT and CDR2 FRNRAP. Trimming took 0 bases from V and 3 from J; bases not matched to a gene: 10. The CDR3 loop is CASGLVEGSGGRYNEQFF. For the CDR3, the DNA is TGTGCTAGTGGTTTGGTAGAAGGGTCGGGGGGGCGCTACAATGAGCAGTTCTTC. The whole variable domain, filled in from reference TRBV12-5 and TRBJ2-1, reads DARVTQTPRHKVTEMGQEVTMRCQPILGHNTVFWYRQTMMQGLELLAYFRNRAPLDDSGMPKDRFSAEMPDATLATLKIQPSEPRDSAVYFCASGLVEGSGGRYNEQFFGPGTRLTVL.

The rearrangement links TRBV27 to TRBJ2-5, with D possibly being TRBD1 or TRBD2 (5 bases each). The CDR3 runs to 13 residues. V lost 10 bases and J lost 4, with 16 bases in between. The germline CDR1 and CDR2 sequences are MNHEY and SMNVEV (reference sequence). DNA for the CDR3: TGTGCCACCCGAAGGGGCCGGGGAGAGACCCAGTACTTC. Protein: CATRRGRGETQYF.

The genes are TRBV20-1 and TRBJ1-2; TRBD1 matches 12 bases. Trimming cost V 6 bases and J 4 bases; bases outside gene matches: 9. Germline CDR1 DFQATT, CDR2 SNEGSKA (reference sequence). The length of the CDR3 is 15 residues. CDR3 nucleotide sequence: TGCAGTGCCCAATCGGGGACAGGGGGCAGCTATGGCTACACCTTC. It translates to CSAQSGTGGSYGYTF.

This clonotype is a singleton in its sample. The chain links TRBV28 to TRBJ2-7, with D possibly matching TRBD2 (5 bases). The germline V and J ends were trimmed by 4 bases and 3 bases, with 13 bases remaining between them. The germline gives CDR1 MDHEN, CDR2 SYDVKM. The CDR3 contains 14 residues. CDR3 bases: TGTGCCAGCAGTTCCCCCCACGAGGGCTACGAGCAGTACTTC. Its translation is CASSSPHEGYEQYF.

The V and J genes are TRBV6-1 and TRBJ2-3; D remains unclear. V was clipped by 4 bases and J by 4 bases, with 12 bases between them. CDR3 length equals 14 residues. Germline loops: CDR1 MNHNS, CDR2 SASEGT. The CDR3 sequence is CASSVSGLADTQYF. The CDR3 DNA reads TGTGCCAGCAGTGTTTCAGGTCTCGCAGATACGCAGTATTTT.

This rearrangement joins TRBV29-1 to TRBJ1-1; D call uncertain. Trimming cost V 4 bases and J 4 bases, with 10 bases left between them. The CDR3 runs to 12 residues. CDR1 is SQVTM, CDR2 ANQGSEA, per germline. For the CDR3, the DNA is TGCAGCGTTGGAGGTAAGGGCACTGAAGCTTTCTTT. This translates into CSVGGKGTEAFF.

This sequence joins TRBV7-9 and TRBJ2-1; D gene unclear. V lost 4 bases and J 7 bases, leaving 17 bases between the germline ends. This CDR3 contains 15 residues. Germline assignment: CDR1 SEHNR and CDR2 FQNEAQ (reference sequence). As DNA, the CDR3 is TGTGCCAGCAGCTACTACCCGAAAGGGTCGAATGAGCAGTTCTTC. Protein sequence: CASSYYPKGSNEQFF.

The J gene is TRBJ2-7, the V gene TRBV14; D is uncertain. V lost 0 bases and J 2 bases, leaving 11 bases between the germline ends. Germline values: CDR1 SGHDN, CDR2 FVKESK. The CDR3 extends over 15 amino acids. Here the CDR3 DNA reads TGTGCCAGCAGCCAAGATGAGGCACTTCCCTACGAGCAGTACTTC. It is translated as CASSQDEALPYEQYF.

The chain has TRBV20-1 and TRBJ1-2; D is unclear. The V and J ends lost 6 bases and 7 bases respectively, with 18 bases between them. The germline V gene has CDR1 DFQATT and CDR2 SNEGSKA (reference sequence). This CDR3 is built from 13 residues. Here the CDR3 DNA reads TGCAGTGCCAGGTCCTTCTTCTTATCTGGCTACACCTTC. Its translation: CSARSFFLSGYTF.

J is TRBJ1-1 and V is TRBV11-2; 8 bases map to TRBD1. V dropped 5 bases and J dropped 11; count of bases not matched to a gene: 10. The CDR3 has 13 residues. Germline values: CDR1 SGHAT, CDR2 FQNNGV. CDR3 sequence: CASSPSGGGKAFF. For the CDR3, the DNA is TGTGCCAGCAGCCCATCAGGGGGCGGAAAGGCTTTCTTT.

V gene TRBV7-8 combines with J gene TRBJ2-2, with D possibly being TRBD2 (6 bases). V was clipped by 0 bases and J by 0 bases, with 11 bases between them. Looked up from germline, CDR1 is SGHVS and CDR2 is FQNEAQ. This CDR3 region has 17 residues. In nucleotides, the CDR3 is TGTGCCAGCAGCTTAGCGCGCGGGGCTGCGAACACCGGGGAGCTGTTTTTT. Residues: CASSLARGAANTGELFF.

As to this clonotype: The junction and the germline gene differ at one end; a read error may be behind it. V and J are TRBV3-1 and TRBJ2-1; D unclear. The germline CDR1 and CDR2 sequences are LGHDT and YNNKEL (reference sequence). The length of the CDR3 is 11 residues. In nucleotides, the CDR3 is TGTGCCAGCAGCCAAGGGATTGAGGAGTTCTTC. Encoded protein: CASSQGIEEFF.